What follows are 20 T cell receptor delta chains derived from one specimen sequenced in a study of gamma-delta T cells after stem cell transplantation. TCRdb re-processed the RT-PCR reads via CATT. Counted here are 2,000 to 2,500 delta-chain clones, around 3.1% occurring once; the ten biggest clones make up just over 20%. The material sequenced was gamma-delta T cells. The receptor source for this set is a human donor. It is not recorded whose cells these are; they may come from a transplant donor.

This clone was recorded a few times. This DNA's translation differs at residue 12 from TCRdb's protein, which comes from a much larger clone; a read error is likely, and the protein shown is translated from the DNA. This chain links TRDV2 with TRDJ1; D not certain. V was trimmed by 0 bases and J by 0 bases, leaving 19 bases between them. Germline V gene data show CDR1 as GEAIGNYY and CDR2 as EKD. The CDR3 extends over 18 amino acids. CDR3 region: CACDTLSGPSTHTDKLIF. In nucleotides, the CDR3 is TGTGCCTGTGACACCTTGTCCGGTCCCTCTACACACACCGATAAACTCATCTTT.

This clone qualifies as medium-sized. The chain employs TRDV2 and TRDJ3; 12 bases agree with TRDD3. CDR1 is GEAIGNYY and CDR2 is EKD in the germline V gene. Trimming cost V 0 bases and J 0 bases; bases outside gene matches: 11. The CDR3 runs to 22 residues. Here the CDR3 reads CACDTAYTGGYTASWDTRQMFF. CDR3 bases: TGTGCCTGTGACACCGCCTATACTGGGGGATACACTGCCTCCTGGGACACCCGACAGATGTTTTTC.

The sample holds a few counts of this clone. The TCRdb protein comes from a much larger clone and disagrees with this DNA's translation at residue 8, likely due to a read error; the protein given here is derived from the DNA. The rearrangement links TRDV2 to TRDJ1, with D unresolved. The CDR3 totals 14 residues. From germline, CDR1 is GEAIGNYY and CDR2 EKD. Trimming stripped 0 bases from V and 1 base from J, with 8 bases between. CDR3 coding DNA: TGTGCCTGTGACACCGTAATGTGCACCGATAAACTCATCTTT. This codes for CACDTVMCTDKLIF.

This clone was picked up a small number of times. A much larger clone is a single base away; this may be a read error. Other DNA sequences of this sample code for an identical CDR3. The V and J genes are TRDV2 and TRDJ1; 9 bases are shared with TRDD3. The germline CDR1 and CDR2 sequences are GEAIGNYY and EKD. CDR3 size: 19 residues. In nucleotides, the CDR3 is TGTGCCTGTGACACCGTAGATTACAGGGGGGATACATACACCGATAAACTCATCTTC. This sequence encodes CACDTVDYRGDTYTDKLIF.

About this clone itself: TCRdb records a much larger clone's protein for this DNA, with a difference at residue 7 that likely arises from a read error; the protein given is the translation of the DNA. The chain is built from TRDV2 and TRDJ1; D gene uncertain. The CDR3 contains 18 residues. Trimming took off 0 bases at V and 0 bases at J, with 19 bases between the two ends. Per the germline V gene, CDR1 is GEAIGNYY and CDR2 is EKD. The CDR3 loop is CACDTLPGPSTYTDKLIF. The CDR3 DNA reads as TGTGCCTGTGACACCTTGCCCGGTCCCTCTACATACACCGATAAACTCATCTTT.

Of note for this clone: The TCRdb protein comes from a much larger clone and disagrees with this DNA's translation at residue 5, likely due to a read error; the protein given here is derived from the DNA. V is TRDV2 and J is TRDJ3; tentative D call: TRDD1 (5 bases). Germline V gene sequence: CDR1 GEAIGNYY, CDR2 EKD. This CDR3 is 18 amino acids long. With 3 bases removed from V and 0 bases from J, the gap between germline ends came to 14 bases. Written as DNA, the CDR3 is TGTGCCTGTGACGTAATAGGGGTGAGCTCCTGGGACACCCGACAGATGTTTTTC. This gives the protein CACDVIGVSSWDTRQMFF.

Remarks on this clone: A far bigger clonotype differs at one base, so this is likely a read error. The identical CDR3 is also encoded by other nucleotide sequences in the sample. This chain joins TRDV1 and TRDJ1; 10 bases map to TRDD3. CDR1 is TSWWSYY, CDR2 QGS, per germline. The length of the CDR3 is 22 residues. Trimming cost V 2 bases and J 5 bases; bases outside gene matches: 26. The CDR3 protein is CALGESPISYYWGIRGTDKLIF. The CDR3 region has the DNA TGTGCTCTTGGGGAAAGCCCCATATCTTATTACTGGGGGATCAGGGGCACTGATAAACTCATCTTT.

Notes on this clone: TCRdb shows a much larger clone's protein in place of this DNA's translation, and the two differ at residue 12, likely through a read error; the protein shown is translated from the DNA. V and J are TRDV2 and TRDJ1; TRDD3 agrees at 10 bases. After removal of 0 bases from V and 1 base from J, the junction contained 10 bases not matched to a gene. The CDR3 is 18 residues long. Per the germline V gene, CDR1 is GEAIGNYY and CDR2 is EKD. In DNA, the CDR3 is TGTGCCTGTGACACCGTGGTGGGTACTGGGGGATCCACCGATAAACTCATCTTT. Its protein is CACDTVVGTGGSTDKLIF.

This clone is judged large. This specimen includes other DNA sequences encoding the same CDR3. This chain uses TRDV2 with TRDJ1; 13 bases line up with TRDD3. Losses at the gene ends were 3 bases for V and 3 bases for J; bases not matched to a gene: 15. CDR3 size: 19 residues. Germline values: CDR1 GEAIGNYY, CDR2 EKD. CDR3 nucleotides: TGTGCCTGTGACGCGGTCCGTACTGGGGGATACGGTTGGGCCGATAAACTCATCTTT. Its translation: CACDAVRTGGYGWADKLIF.

With regard to this clone: This likely came from a read error, as a far larger clone is one base away. The identical CDR3 is also encoded by other nucleotide sequences in the sample. Here the CDR3 reads CACDTVGGGFTDKLIF. CDR3 DNA: TGTGCCTGCGACACCGTTGGTGGGGGTTTCACCGATAAACTCATCTTT. This chain links TRDV2 with TRDJ1; a possible D gene is TRDD3 (6 bases). Germline CDR1 is GEAIGNYY and CDR2 is EKD. This CDR3 has 16 residues.

This clone was observed a handful of times. TCRdb's protein for this DNA is that of a much larger clone and differs from the translation at residue 9, likely a read error; the protein shown is the DNA translation. The gene calls are TRDV2 and TRDJ1; TRDD3 matches 7 bases. The CDR3 has 17 residues. Germline V gene lookup returns CDR1 GEAIGNYY and CDR2 EKD. V was pared by 3 bases and J by 4 bases, with 16 bases of the junction left unmatched. CDR3 nucleotide sequence: TGTGCCTGTGACCCCGTACTGGGGTATACGCGTGACGATAAACTCATCTTT. This encodes CACDPVLGYTRDDKLIF.

A few counts support this clone. The junction departs from germline at one end; a sequencing error may be responsible. The chain couples TRDV2 to TRDJ1; 11 positions agree with TRDD3. CDR1 is GEAIGNYY, CDR2 EKD, per germline. The length of the CDR3 is 20 residues. The CDR3 is CACDTVPVGDTHLYTDTLIF. In nucleotides, the CDR3 is TGTGCCTGTGACACCGTTCCGGTGGGGGATACGCATCTTTACACCGATACACTCATCTTT.

By share of the sample, this clone is medium-sized (0.01 to 0.1%). Given a far larger clone just one base away, this is likely a sequencing read error. V usage is TRDV2 and J usage is TRDJ1, with TRDD2 identical over 9 bases. CDR1 and CDR2 (germline): GEAIGNYY, EKD. This CDR3 contains 19 residues. Trimming took 5 bases from V and 0 from J; bases not matched to a gene: 18. The CDR3 region is CACGSLPTELGSNTDKLIF. As DNA, the CDR3 is TGTGCCTGTGGCTCCCTTCCTACTGAACTGGGGTCCAACACCGATAAACTCATCTTT.

By share, this clone ranks as large. The chain combines TRDV2 with TRDJ1; 12 bases match TRDD3. V lost 3 bases and J lost 0; bases outside the gene matches: 13. Germline assignment: CDR1 GEAIGNYY and CDR2 EKD. The CDR3 spans 19 residues. The CDR3 DNA is TGTGCCTGTGACGAAATATCACTGGGGGATACTTCGTACACCGATAAACTCATCTTT. It translates to CACDEISLGDTSYTDKLIF.

Details on this clone: Only one base separates this from a far larger clonotype, so it likely reflects a read error. Within the sample, other DNA sequences also encode this same CDR3. V usage is TRDV2 and J usage is TRDJ1, with TRDD3 matching over 7 bases. Trimming cost V 0 bases and J 0 bases; bases outside gene matches: 18. The germline V gene encodes CDR1 GEAIGNYY and CDR2 EKD. CDR3 length: 20 amino acids. The CDR3 is CACDTLRTALGGLYTDKLIF. In nucleotides, the CDR3 is TGTGCCTGTGACACCCTACGTACCGCGCTGGGGGGTCTGTACACCGATAAACTCATCTTT.

This clone is medium-sized by share. Additional DNA sequences in this sample encode the identical CDR3. This chain connects TRDV2 to TRDJ1, with TRDD3 identical over 11 bases. The germline V gene has CDR1 GEAIGNYY and CDR2 EKD. Losses at the gene ends were 6 bases for V and 2 bases for J; bases not matched to a gene: 13. The CDR3 has 17 amino acids. CDR3 nucleotide sequence: TGTGCCTGTTTGGCGGTGGGGGATACGGGTGGGACCGATAAACTCATCTTT. Encoded protein: CACLAVGDTGGTDKLIF.

In its sample, this clone was seen a few times. V usage is TRDV2 and J usage is TRDJ1, with 13 bases fitting TRDD3. J lost 0 bases, V lost 1 base, and 10 bases had no gene match. The CDR3 is 19 amino acids. Germline CDR1 GEAIGNYY, CDR2 EKD. CDR3 DNA: TGTGCCTGTGACACGGTCCTAACTGGGGGATACGGGGACACCGATAAACTCATCTTT. Translated: CACDTVLTGGYGDTDKLIF.

In its sample, this clone was seen a few times. This chain joins TRDV2 and TRDJ2; 11 nucleotides align to TRDD3. The J segment lost 7 bases and the V segment lost 0 bases, leaving 9 bases of the junction unmatched. This CDR3 is built from 17 residues. Per germline, CDR1 GEAIGNYY and CDR2 EKD. CDR3 DNA sequence: TGTGCCTGTGACACCCTAGCCCCTGGGGGATACAGAGCACAACTCTTCTTT. It codes for CACDTLAPGGYRAQLFF.

This clone was observed a handful of times. A far larger clone is one base from this, pointing to a likely read error. The same CDR3 arises from other DNA sequences in this sample as well. This rearrangement joins TRDV2 to TRDJ1; 10 positions agree with TRDD3. The CDR3 totals 17 residues. In germline, CDR1 is GEAIGNYY, CDR2 EKD. The ends lost 3 bases at V and 0 bases at J; junction bases unmatched: 9. CDR3 protein: CACDHVGTGGYTDKLIF. The CDR3 DNA is TGTGCCTGTGACCATGTGGGTACTGGGGGATACACCGATAAACTCATCTTT.

This clone was observed once. The chain couples TRDV1 to TRDJ1, with 9 bases matching TRDD3. There are 22 residues in the CDR3. The V and J ends lost 2 bases and 0 bases, in that order; junction bases with no gene match: 22. CDR1 is TSWWSYY, CDR2 QGS, per germline. The CDR3 sequence: CALGESPISYYWGNEYTDKLIF. Written as DNA, the CDR3 is TGTGCTCTTGGGGAAAGCCCCATATCTTATTACTGGGGGAACGAGTACACCGATAAACTCATCTTT.